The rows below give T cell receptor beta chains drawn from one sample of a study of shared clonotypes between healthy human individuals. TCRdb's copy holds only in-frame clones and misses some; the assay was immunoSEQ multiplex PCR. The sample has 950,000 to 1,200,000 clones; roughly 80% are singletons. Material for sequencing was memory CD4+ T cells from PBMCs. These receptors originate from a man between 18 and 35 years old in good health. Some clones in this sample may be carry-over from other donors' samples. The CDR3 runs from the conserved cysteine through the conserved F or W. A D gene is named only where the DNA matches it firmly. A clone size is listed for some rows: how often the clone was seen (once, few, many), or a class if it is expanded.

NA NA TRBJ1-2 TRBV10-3 CAISAWDYGYTF TGTGCCATCAGTGCTTGGGATTATGGCTACACCTTC
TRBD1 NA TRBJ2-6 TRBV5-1 CASSFARSLQGAGANVLTF TGCGCCAGCAGCTTCGCCCGATCATTACAGGGGGCCGGGGCCAACGTCCTGACTTTC
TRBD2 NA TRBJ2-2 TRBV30 CAWGLAYNGELFF TGTGCCTGGGGACTAGCGTATAACGGGGAGCTGTTTTTT
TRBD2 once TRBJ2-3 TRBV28 CAVVAGKTDTQYF TGTGCCGTGGTAGCGGGAAAGACGGATACGCAGTATTTT
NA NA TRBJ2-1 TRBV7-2 CASSLQNLRISYNEQFF TGTGCCAGCAGCCTCCAAAACCTCCGAATCTCCTACAATGAGCAGTTCTTC
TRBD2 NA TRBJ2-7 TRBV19 CASRSSGKYYEQYF TGTGCCAGTAGGAGTAGCGGGAAGTACTACGAGCAGTACTTC
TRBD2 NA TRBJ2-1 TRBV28 CASNSAGGAYNEQFF TGTGCCAGCAACTCAGCGGGAGGGGCCTACAATGAGCAGTTCTTC
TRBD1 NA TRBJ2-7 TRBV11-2 CDSSWRPGQGSEQYF TGTGACAGCAGCTGGAGACCGGGACAGGGGTCCGAGCAGTACTTC
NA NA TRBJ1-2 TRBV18 CASSPNGDNGYTF TGTGCCAGCTCCCCGAACGGGGACAATGGCTACACCTTC
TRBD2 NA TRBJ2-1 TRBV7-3 CASSLGTSGSREQFF TGTGCCAGCAGCTTAGGCACTAGCGGGAGCCGTGAGCAGTTCTTC
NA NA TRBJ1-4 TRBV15 CATSRTGRSNEKLFF TGTGCCACCAGCAGAACGGGACGGAGTAATGAAAAACTGTTTTTT
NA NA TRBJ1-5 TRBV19 CASSIDHGNQPQHF TGTGCCAGTAGTATAGATCATGGCAATCAGCCCCAGCATTTT
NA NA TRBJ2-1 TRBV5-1 CASSLVRGYNEQFF TGCGCCAGCAGCTTGGTAAGGGGCTACAATGAGCAGTTCTTC
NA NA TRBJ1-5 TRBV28 CASSSTRPSGSNQPQHF TGTGCCAGCAGTTCGACCCGACCGTCGGGTAGCAATCAGCCCCAGCATTTT
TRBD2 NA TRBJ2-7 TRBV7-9 CASSPGTRTDEQYF TGTGCCAGCAGCCCAGGGACTAGAACCGACGAGCAGTACTTC
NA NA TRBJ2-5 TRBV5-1 CASSFDSRETQYF TGCGCCAGCAGCTTTGATAGCAGGGAGACCCAGTACTTC